The 6 T cell receptor beta chains presented below share a single source sample, sequenced in a study of blood T cell repertoires in COVID-19. TCRdb's copy holds only in-frame clones and misses some; the assay was immunoSEQ multiplex PCR. The table lists 300,000 or so clones, around nine tenths of them singletons. The specimen was PBMCs or T cells enriched from blood (not recorded which). These TCRs come from a man aged 55-75 years who had recovered from COVID-19.

The chain recombines TRBV5-4 with TRBJ1-2; TRBD1 might be the D (5 bases). The CDR3 loop spans 15 amino acids. V was shortened by 0 bases and J by 7 bases, with 16 bases between the two germline ends. Germline assignment: CDR1 SGHNT and CDR2 YYREEE (reference sequence). The CDR3 nucleotides read TGTGCCAGCAGCTTGGCCGACAGACCCTATTCTGGCTACACCTTC. It translates to CASSLADRPYSGYTF.

This clone was observed at least ten times. The chain recombines TRBV5-1 with TRBJ1-2; a weak D match, TRBD1 (5 bases). This CDR3 has 14 amino acids. Per the germline V gene, CDR1 is SGHRS and CDR2 is YFSETQ. Trimming took off 1 base at V and 2 bases at J, with 9 bases between the two ends. In DNA form, the CDR3 reads TGCGCCAGCAGCTTGTCGGCAGGGAACTATGGCTACACCTTC. Residues: CASSLSAGNYGYTF.

The chain combines TRBV6-5 with TRBJ2-5; TRBD2 aligns across 9 bases. Germline V lookup: CDR1 MNHEY, CDR2 SVGAGI. The CDR3 consists of 14 residues. V dropped 6 bases and J dropped 7; count of bases not matched to a gene: 9. CDR3 residues: CASRALAGEGTQYF. CDR3 in DNA: TGTGCCAGCAGGGCCTTAGCGGGAGAGGGGACCCAGTACTTC.

V usage is TRBV6-5 and J usage is TRBJ2-7, with 9 bases that match TRBD2. Germline V gene data show CDR1 as MNHEY and CDR2 as SVGAGI. V shed 8 bases and J 1 base; nucleotides not matched to a gene: 9. There are 15 residues in the CDR3. The CDR3 nucleotides read TGTGCCAGCTGCGTCCTAGCGGGGAGTTCCTACGAGCAGTACTTC. Its translation: CASCVLAGSSYEQYF.

As for this clone: Relative to the germline gene, one junction end is altered; a read error may explain this. The V gene is TRBV7-6, the J gene TRBJ2-1; TRBD1 is a possible D gene (6 bases). Germline lookup yields CDR1 SGHVS and CDR2 FNYEAQ. This CDR3 contains 12 residues. As DNA, the CDR3 is TGTGCCAGCAGCTTAGTGGGGGCCCGTCTCCTCTTC. Its translation is CASSLVGARLLF.

This CDR3 is CASRGGQLTKNGYTF. The CDR3 DNA follows: TGTGCCAGCAGAGGAGGGCAGTTAACTAAGAATGGCTACACCTTC. This chain uses TRBV21-1 with TRBJ1-2. TRBV21-1 is flagged as a pseudogene. This CDR3 is built from 15 residues.